Presented here are 7 T cell receptor beta chains from one specimen sequenced in a study of neurological immune-mediated disorders. TCRdb itself ran the 5' RACE reads through MiXCR, one entry per CDR3 protein. The data contain roughly 80,000 distinct CDR3 sequences, about 9.4% of them seen just once; the ten biggest clones take up about 1.8%. The sample taken for sequencing was PBMCs. All receptors come from a middle-aged man in good health.

There are many counts of this clonotype. The chain couples TRBV5-1 to TRBJ2-3; 8 nucleotides match TRBD2. The germline gives CDR1 SGHRS, CDR2 YFSETQ. The CDR3 sequence is 16 residues long. V lost 4 bases, J lost 3 bases, and 10 bases stayed unmatched. The CDR3 loop is CASSDPAGGLTDTQYF. Written as DNA, the CDR3 is TGCGCCAGCAGCGACCCGGCGGGGGGCTTGACAGATACGCAGTATTTT.

At least ten counts were recorded for this clonotype. The V call is TRBV12-3 or TRBV12-4, the J call TRBJ2-2; TRBD2 is a possible D gene (6 bases). The CDR3 is 14 amino acids. V dropped 5 bases and J dropped 6 bases, with 13 bases sitting between them. The CDR3 region has the DNA TGTGCCAGCAGTGGGGGGAAAGGATCCGGGGAGCTGTTTTTT. This translates into CASSGGKGSGELFF.

This clonotype was counted many times. The J gene is TRBJ2-3, the V gene TRBV10-3; 8 positions match TRBD2. V was clipped by 3 bases and J by 1 base; unmatched bases: 6. The germline V gene has CDR1 ENHRY and CDR2 SYGVKD. The CDR3 is 16 amino acids. In nucleotides, the CDR3 is TGTGCCATCAGTGAAGGCGGGAGGTTGGGCACAGATACGCAGTATTTT. Translation gives CAISEGGRLGTDTQYF.

V usage is TRBV2 and J usage is TRBJ2-3; D is unclear. CDR3 size: 13 residues. V dropped 3 bases and J dropped 1 base, with 5 bases sitting between them. Germline loops: CDR1 SNHLY, CDR2 FYNNEI. CDR3 nucleotide sequence: TGTGCCAGCAGTGAGATGGGCACAGATACGCAGTATTTT. Translating it yields CASSEMGTDTQYF.

This clonotype was detected many times. This chain connects TRBV3-1 to TRBJ2-5; 9 bases are shared with TRBD2. Trimming cost V 1 base and J 5 bases; bases outside gene matches: 14. The length of the CDR3 is 18 residues. Germline CDR1 is LGHDT and CDR2 is YNNKEL (reference sequence). In DNA form, the CDR3 reads TGTGCCAGCAGCCAAGTGATTGGCGGGGGGGGTTTCGGTGAGACCCAGTACTTC. Translating it yields CASSQVIGGGGFGETQYF.

This clonotype came up many times. The V call is TRBV12-3 or TRBV12-4, the J call TRBJ2-3; D is unresolved. V dropped 1 base and J dropped 9 bases, with 11 bases sitting between them. CDR3 length equals 13 residues. The CDR3 reads CASSLDPATTQYF. The DNA of the CDR3 is TGTGCCAGCAGTTTAGATCCCGCCACGACGCAGTATTTT.

There are many counts of this clonotype. The gene calls are TRBV9 and TRBJ2-2, with 10 bases matching TRBD2. Trimming cost V 4 bases and J 4 bases; bases outside gene matches: 1. The germline gives CDR1 SGDLS, CDR2 YYNGEE. The CDR3 has 14 amino acids. CDR3 sequence (DNA): TGTGCCAGCAGCACTAGCGGGATCACCGGGGAGCTGTTTTTT. Amino acids: CASSTSGITGELFF.